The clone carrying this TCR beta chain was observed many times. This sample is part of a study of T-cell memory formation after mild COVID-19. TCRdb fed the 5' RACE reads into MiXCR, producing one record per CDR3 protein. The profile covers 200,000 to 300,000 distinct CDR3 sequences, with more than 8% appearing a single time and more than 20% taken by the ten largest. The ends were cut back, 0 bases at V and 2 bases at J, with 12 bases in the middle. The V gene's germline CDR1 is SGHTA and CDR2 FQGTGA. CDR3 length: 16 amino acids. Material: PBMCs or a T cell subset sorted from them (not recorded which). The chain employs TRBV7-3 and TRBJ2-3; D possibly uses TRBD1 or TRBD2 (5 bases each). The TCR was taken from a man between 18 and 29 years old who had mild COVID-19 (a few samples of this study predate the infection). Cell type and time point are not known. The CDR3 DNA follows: TGTGCCAGCAGCTTAACGGGGGTGAGGAACACAGATACGCAGTATTTT. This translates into CASSLTGVRNTDTQYF.